In this sample, the clone carrying this T cell receptor beta chain turned up many times. Its antigen is not known. The junction differs from germline at one of its ends, possibly a read error. The source of the sample is a study of molecular identifiers for immune sequencing clone quantification. Study background: Replicate RNA from approximately 20,000 or 98,000 naive CD8 T cells formed five aliquots; four were sequenced.

Previously described methods and listed TCR primers produced bulk TCR libraries. MiXCR, run by TCRdb on the PCR reads, gives a single entry per CDR3 protein. The sample carries 550,000 to 750,000 distinct CDR3 sequences, just under 20% recorded once. CDR3 length equals 13 residues. CDR1 is SGHRS, CDR2 YFSETQ, per germline. In the sort, naive CD8 T cells were defined as CD8+CD4-CCR7+CD45RA+. Findings and caveats of the study: Clones that exceeded 20 RNA copies held over 98% of effector molecules, yet under 1% in naive cells.

Sequenced material: naive CD8+ T cells from blood, with Jurkat cell RNA spiked in. Subset described: FACS-sorted CD8+CD4-CCR7+CD45RA+ naive T cells. The V call is TRBV5-1, the J call TRBJ2-1; no reliable D call. The TCR sequence derives from a human donor in good health. Some libraries in this study had Jurkat cell RNA spiked in. CDR3 coding DNA: TGCGCCAGCAGCTTGTACTCCCACAATGAGCAGTTCTTC. The encoded protein is CASSLYSHNEQFF.